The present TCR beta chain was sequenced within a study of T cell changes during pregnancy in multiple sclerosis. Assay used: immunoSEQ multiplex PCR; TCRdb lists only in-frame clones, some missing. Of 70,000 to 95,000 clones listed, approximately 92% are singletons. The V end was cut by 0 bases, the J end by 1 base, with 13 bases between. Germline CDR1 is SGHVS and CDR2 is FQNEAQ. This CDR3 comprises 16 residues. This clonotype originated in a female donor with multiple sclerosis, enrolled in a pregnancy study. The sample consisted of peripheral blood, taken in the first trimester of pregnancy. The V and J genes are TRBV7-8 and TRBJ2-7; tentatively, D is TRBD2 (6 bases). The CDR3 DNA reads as TGTGCCAGCAGCTTAGCGGGCAGGGCGGGGTCCTACGAGCAGTACTTC. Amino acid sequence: CASSLAGRAGSYEQYF.